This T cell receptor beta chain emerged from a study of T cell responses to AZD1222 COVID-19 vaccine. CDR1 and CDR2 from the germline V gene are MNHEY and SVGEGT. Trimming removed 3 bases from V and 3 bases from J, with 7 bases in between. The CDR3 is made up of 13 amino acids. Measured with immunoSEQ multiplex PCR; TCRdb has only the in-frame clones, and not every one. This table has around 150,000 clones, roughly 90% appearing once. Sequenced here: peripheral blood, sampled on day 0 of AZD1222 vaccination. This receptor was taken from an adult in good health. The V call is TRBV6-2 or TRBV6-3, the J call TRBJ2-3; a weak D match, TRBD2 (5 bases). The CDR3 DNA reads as TGTGCCAGCAGTTATAGGGAGACAGATACGCAGTATTTT. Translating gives CASSYRETDTQYF.